Included here is one TCR beta chain sequence, with context. CDR1 and CDR2 (germline): LNHDA, SQIVND (reference sequence). This CDR3 is built from 14 residues. The germline V and J ends were trimmed by 5 bases and 4 bases, with 11 bases remaining between them. Time point defined: peripheral blood 6 weeks after treatment start. The record originates from a study of PD-L1 blockade in urothelial cancer. Study summary: T cells were recovered from blood samples at a median of 141,255.

The table came from immunoSEQ multiplex PCR; TCRdb's copy has only in-frame clones and leaves some out. The sample includes about 45,000 clones, roughly 86% of them seen just once. The receptor was isolated from a man in his sixties with urothelial cancer. The source was PBMCs, collected around atezolizumab (anti-PD-L1) treatment. The chain couples TRBV19 to TRBJ2-2, with D perhaps TRBD1 (6 bases). Written as DNA, the CDR3 is TGTGCCAGTAGTCTTGGACAGCTCACCGGGGAGCTGTTTTTT. This sequence encodes CASSLGQLTGELFF.